This T cell receptor (beta chain) is from a study of siplizumab effects on memory and regulatory T cells. Broader study findings: Proliferating Tregs' suppressive function in siplizumab cultures went unconfirmed. An assignable naive or memory phenotype was lacking in roughly 80-97% of proliferating CD4+ or CD8+ clones. With siplizumab, mappable alloreactive CD4+ clones averaged around 70% Treg-derived, versus less than 30% in controls. With siplizumab, cumulative frequency of CD4+ memory-derived alloreactive sequences dropped significantly.

In germline, CDR1 is GTSNPN, CDR2 SVGIG (reference sequence). V lost 4 bases and J 7 bases, leaving 14 bases between the germline ends. There are 14 residues in the CDR3. Concerning this clone: Its antigen is still unknown.

Profiling relied on immunoSEQ multiplex PCR, and the TCRdb table lists in-frame clones only, not all of them. This sample has approximately 75,000 clones, with just over 90% found just once. The chain carries TRBV30 and TRBJ1-6; D perhaps matches TRBD1 (5 bases). The clonotype comes from a human donor in good health. Sample: CD8+ T cells sorted from blood. CDR3 sequence (DNA): TGTGCCTGGAACCCGGGACTGGTGAATTCACCCCTCCACTTT. Amino acids: CAWNPGLVNSPLHF.